These 20 T cell receptor beta chains share one sample of origin, sequenced in a study of blood T cells in healthy people across ages. A J-beta primer mix and a sample-barcoded 5' primer were used in a second PCR of about 7 to 12 cycles. TCRdb processed the 5' RACE reads anew with MiXCR; each CDR3 protein has one entry. The sample holds roughly 700,000 distinct CDR3 sequences, around 25% seen once. These data were likewise used in another study, on T cells of mothers and their children.

What was sequenced was blood. The origin of the receptors is a boy between 10 and 17 years old in good health.

This clonotype was seen a few times. The chain couples TRBV7-2 to TRBJ2-7, with D possibly TRBD2 on 6 matching bases. CDR1 is SGHTA and CDR2 is FQGNSA in the germline V gene. The CDR3 spans 12 residues. Trimming took 3 bases from V and 8 from J, leaving 11 bases between them. The CDR3 sequence is CASSFRLGQQYF. In nucleotides, the CDR3 is TGTGCCAGCAGCTTCAGACTAGGACAGCAGTACTTC.

This clonotype appeared a few times. This chain links TRBV29-1 with TRBJ2-3, with TRBD2 matching over 9 bases. This CDR3 has 14 amino acids. Germline V CDR1 and CDR2: SQVTM, ANQGSEA. V trimming: 3 bases; J trimming: 4 bases; junction bases outside the gene matches: 5. CDR3 residues: CSVDLAGRSDTQYF. CDR3 bases: TGCAGCGTTGATCTAGCGGGAAGGTCAGATACGCAGTATTTT.

Only a few counts were recorded for this clonotype. The chain couples TRBV7-9 to TRBJ1-4; D uncertain. Per germline, CDR1 SEHNR and CDR2 FQNEAQ (reference sequence). The CDR3 runs 14 residues. Trimming removed 5 bases at V and 4 bases at J, with 11 bases between. In nucleotides, the CDR3 is TGTGCCAGCAGCATAGGGTGGGGTAATGAAAAACTGTTTTTT. Amino acids: CASSIGWGNEKLFF. Full variable domain (outside the CDR3, taken from reference TRBV7-9 and TRBJ1-4): DTGVSQNPRHKITKRGQNVTFRCDPISEHNRLYWYRQTLGQGPEFLTYFQNEAQLEKSRLLSDRFSAERPKGSFSTLEIQRTEQGDSAMYLCASSIGWGNEKLFFGSGTQLSVL.

This clonotype was found a few times. V is TRBV5-1 and J is TRBJ2-5; D is perhaps TRBD1 or TRBD2 (5 bases each). V lost 4 bases and J lost 5, with 15 bases in between. Germline assignment: CDR1 SGHRS and CDR2 YFSETQ. The CDR3 is 14 amino acids. The CDR3 loop is CASSLSEGWETQYF. Here the CDR3 DNA reads TGCGCCAGCAGCCTGTCCGAGGGGTGGGAGACCCAGTACTTC.

A few counts support this clonotype. The genes are TRBV3-1 and TRBJ2-3; a possible D gene is TRBD2 (5 bases). V gave up 4 bases and J gave up 2 bases, with 13 bases separating them. This CDR3 region has 15 residues. CDR1 and CDR2 from the germline V gene are LGHDT and YNNKEL (reference sequence). CDR3 sequence reads: CASSPREGLTDTQYF. CDR3 nucleotides: TGTGCCAGCAGCCCCAGAGAGGGTCTCACAGATACGCAGTATTTT.

This chain connects TRBV6-5 to TRBJ2-1, with D uncertain. The V gene lost 8 bases and the J gene lost 5 bases, with 10 bases spanning the gap. The CDR3 has 12 residues. Germline V lookup: CDR1 MNHEY, CDR2 SVGAGI. The DNA for the CDR3 is TGTGCCAGCCACCAAGGAGACAATGAGCAGTTCTTC. This translates into CASHQGDNEQFF.

The chain couples TRBV20-1 to TRBJ2-3; D may correspond to TRBD1 or TRBD2 (7 bases each). Per germline, CDR1 DFQATT and CDR2 SNEGSKA (reference sequence). V was clipped by 3 bases and J by 6 bases, with 22 bases between them. The CDR3 is made up of 16 amino acids. The CDR3 region has the DNA TGCAGTGCTAGCGGATTGGGGAGGGGGCGCCCCGATACGCAGTATTTT. Its translation: CSASGLGRGRPDTQYF.

The chain links TRBV7-9 to TRBJ2-5; D might be TRBD1 (5 bases). Germline CDR1 and CDR2: SEHNR and FQNEAQ (reference sequence). V was clipped by 5 bases and J by 0 bases, with 13 bases between them. CDR3 length equals 15 residues. CDR3 coding DNA: TGTGCCAGCAGCAGACCAGGGCTAGACCAAGAGACCCAGTACTTC. It specifies CASSRPGLDQETQYF.

This clonotype occurred a few times. V is TRBV20-1 and J is TRBJ1-2; perhaps TRBD1 as D (5 bases). The CDR3 sequence is 15 residues long. Germline V CDR1 and CDR2: DFQATT, SNEGSKA (reference sequence). V lost 3 bases to trimming and J lost 4 bases, with 18 bases between them. CDR3: CSASRIRVGGYGYTF. CDR3 nucleotides: TGCAGTGCTAGTCGGATCAGGGTAGGCGGCTATGGCTACACCTTC.

This chain links TRBV4-2 with TRBJ2-5; 9 nucleotides agree with TRBD1. Trimming at V came to 0 bases and at J to 5 bases, leaving 1 base not matched to a gene. The CDR3 is 14 amino acids. The germline CDR1 and CDR2 sequences are LGHNA and YNFKEQ. CDR3 nucleotide sequence: TGTGCCAGCAGCCAAGATGGACAGGGGGAGACCCAGTACTTC. The encoded protein is CASSQDGQGETQYF.

This clonotype has just a few counts. The chain carries TRBV11-2 and TRBJ2-4, with a tentative D call TRBD1 (5 bases). This CDR3 is built from 15 residues. Germline assignment: CDR1 SGHAT and CDR2 FQNNGV. The V and J ends lost 4 bases and 8 bases respectively, with 18 bases between them. CDR3: CASSSDLIDSYIQYF. CDR3 DNA sequence: TGTGCCAGCAGCTCCGACCTAATTGACAGCTACATTCAGTACTTC. The full variable domain, completed using reference TRBV11-2 and TRBJ2-4, is EAGVAQSPRYKIIEKRQSVAFWCNPISGHATLYWYQQILGQGPKLLIQFQNNGVVDDSQLPKDRFSAERLKGVDSTLKIQPAKLEDSAVYLCASSSDLIDSYIQYFGAGTRLSVL.

Only a few counts were recorded for this clonotype. This rearrangement joins TRBV4-3 to TRBJ2-4, with 7 bases aligning to TRBD1. CDR3 length equals 17 residues. CDR1 is LGHNA, CDR2 YSLEER, per germline. Losses at the gene ends were 0 bases for V and 0 bases for J; bases not matched to a gene: 5. The CDR3 sequence: CASSQDHWDRAKNIQYF. The CDR3 DNA follows: TGCGCCAGCAGCCAAGATCATTGGGACAGAGCCAAAAACATTCAGTACTTC.

The V gene is TRBV12-3 or TRBV12-4, the J gene TRBJ1-4, with D perhaps matching TRBD1 (5 bases). V dropped 6 bases and J dropped 7 bases, with 21 bases sitting between them. The CDR3 consists of 16 residues. CDR3 amino acids: CASRAAGTTDIEKLFF. The CDR3 coding sequence is TGTGCCAGCAGAGCTGCCGGGACGACCGACATTGAAAAACTGTTTTTT.

This clonotype has more than one count but fewer than ten. The V and J genes are TRBV6-1 and TRBJ2-1; 9 positions agree with TRBD2. Germline CDR1 reads MNHNS; CDR2 reads SASEGT. The CDR3 is made up of 17 amino acids. After removal of 11 bases from V and 1 base from J, the junction contained 15 bases not matched to a gene. The CDR3 DNA follows: TGTGCCGTTCCCTCCCCCCTGCTAGCGGGGTCCTACAATGAGCAGTTCTTC. Protein: CAVPSPLLAGSYNEQFF.

The J gene is TRBJ2-1, the V gene TRBV29-1; the D is unclear. Between the trimmed V and J ends, which lost 4 bases and 3 bases, there was a span of 10 bases. From germline, CDR1 is SQVTM and CDR2 ANQGSEA. The CDR3 length is 13 residues. The DNA of the CDR3 is TGCAGCGTTGTGGACCCTTACTACAATGAGCAGTTCTTC. Translation: CSVVDPYYNEQFF.

This clonotype was detected only a few times. The chain carries TRBV20-1 and TRBJ2-5; a possible D gene is TRBD2 (6 bases). The DNA end is a closer match to TRBJ2-1, so the J assignment may be wrong. Germline V CDR1 and CDR2: DFQATT, SNEGSKA (reference sequence). The CDR3 is made up of 15 amino acids. CDR3 coding DNA: TGCAGTGCTAGAGAAGAGGTTAGGGAGGTAAATGAGCAGTTCTTC. As protein: CSAREEVREVNEQFF.

The sample holds a few counts of this clonotype. The V and J genes are TRBV19 and TRBJ2-5; 8 bases are a match to TRBD2. The CDR3 is 15 amino acids. The ends lost 3 bases at V and 4 bases at J; junction bases unmatched: 7. Germline values: CDR1 LNHDA, CDR2 SQIVND (reference sequence). The CDR3 DNA is TGTGCCAGTAGTATTCAGGCGGGGGGACGAGAGACCCAGTACTTC. Its protein is CASSIQAGGRETQYF.

This clonotype turned up a few times. The rearrangement uses TRBV5-1 and TRBJ2-1; D not resolved. The CDR3 sequence is 15 residues long. Trimming cost V 0 bases and J 10 bases, with 17 bases left between them. The V gene's germline CDR1 is SGHRS and CDR2 YFSETQ. The CDR3 DNA sequence: TGCGCCAGCAGCTTGGACTCCCCGCGGCTTCTAGAGCAGTTCTTC. It specifies CASSLDSPRLLEQFF.

DNA for the CDR3: TGTGCCAGCAGCTCCGGACAGGCCATGGGGCCCCAGCATTTT. It translates to CASSSGQAMGPQHF. The rearrangement joins TRBV7-2 to TRBJ1-5; 7 positions match TRBD1. CDR1 SGHTA and CDR2 FQGNSA come from the germline V gene. The CDR3 has 14 amino acids. V dropped 4 bases and J dropped 9; count of bases not matched to a gene: 9.

This clonotype has just a few counts. The chain carries TRBV9 and TRBJ2-5, with 9 bases lining up with TRBD2. The DNA end is more similar to TRBJ2-1, so the J call may be wrong. CDR1 and CDR2 from the germline V gene are SGDLS and YYNGEE. The CDR3 runs to 16 residues. Here the CDR3 reads CASSGNLAGPYNEQFF. DNA for the CDR3: TGTGCCAGCAGCGGGAATCTAGCGGGACCGTACAATGAGCAGTTCTTC.